These 21 T cell receptor beta chains came from one sample sequenced in a study of T cell responses to AZD1222 COVID-19 vaccine. TCRdb keeps only in-frame clones here, not all; method: immunoSEQ multiplex PCR. The table includes 150,000 or so clones, about 91% detected once. The source material was peripheral blood, sampled on day 0 of AZD1222 vaccination. These receptors all stem from an adult in good health.

The gene calls are TRBV7-6 and TRBJ1-3; 8 bases fit TRBD1. J was trimmed by 3 bases and V by 5 bases; bases with no gene match: 6. The V gene's germline CDR1 is SGHVS and CDR2 FNYEAQ. The CDR3 runs to 15 residues. The CDR3 nucleotides read TGTGCCAGCAGCCGGGGACAGGATGATGGAAACACCATATATTTT. It yields the protein CASSRGQDDGNTIYF. Full variable domain (remainder filled in from reference TRBV7-6 and TRBJ1-3): GAGVSQSPRYKVTKRGQDVALRCDPISGHVSLYWYRQALGQGPEFLTYFNYEAQQDKSGLPNDRFSAERPEGSISTLTIQRTEQRDSAMYRCASSRGQDDGNTIYFGEGSWLTVV.

This clone has a handful of counts. This sequence joins TRBV6-2 or TRBV6-3 and TRBJ2-3; possibly TRBD1 for D (6 bases). The CDR3 is 17 amino acids. The V end was cut by 6 bases, the J end by 2 bases, with 21 bases between. CDR1 is MNHEY, CDR2 SVGEGT, per germline. Here the CDR3 reads CASSLQDSSPLTDTQYF. The CDR3 DNA follows: TGTGCCAGCAGCCTTCAGGACAGCTCGCCGCTCACAGATACGCAGTATTTT.

DNA for the CDR3: TGTGCCAGCAGCGCAGGACCGAACACTCCTTATGGCTACACCTTC. It yields the protein CASSAGPNTPYGYTF. J is TRBJ1-2 and V is TRBV9; the D is unclear. Per the germline V gene, CDR1 is SGDLS and CDR2 is YYNGEE. The CDR3 totals 15 residues. The V end lost 3 bases, the J end lost 5 bases, and 17 bases lay between the germline ends.

The chain joins TRBV30 to TRBJ2-7; D not resolved. Trimming pared 0 bases from V and 2 bases from J, leaving 11 bases between. This CDR3 region has 14 residues. CDR1 GTSNPN and CDR2 SVGIG come from the germline V gene (reference sequence). The DNA of the CDR3 is TGTGCCTGGAGTGTAGGGCAGACGACCTACGAGCAGTACTTC. This gives the protein CAWSVGQTTYEQYF.

The chain recombines TRBV5-1 with TRBJ1-1; 8 positions match TRBD1. The length of the CDR3 is 14 residues. Trimming took 4 bases from V and 2 from J; bases not matched to a gene: 4. Per the germline V gene, CDR1 is SGHRS and CDR2 is YFSETQ. CDR3 DNA: TGCGCCAGCAGCCGGACAGGGTCAAACACTGAAGCTTTCTTT. This encodes CASSRTGSNTEAFF.

This chain links TRBV2 with TRBJ2-3; D not resolved. Trimming stripped 5 bases from V and 0 bases from J, with 15 bases between. Germline CDR1 and CDR2: SNHLY and FYNNEI. CDR3 length equals 16 residues. Written as DNA, the CDR3 is TGTGCCAGCAGTCGCCGGGTCCTCTTTAGCACAGATACGCAGTATTTT. Encoded protein: CASSRRVLFSTDTQYF.

This clone occurred once. This chain connects TRBV28 to TRBJ1-1; 8 bases fit TRBD1. The V gene end was trimmed by 6 bases and the J gene end by 6 bases; junction bases not matched to a gene: 12. This CDR3 spans 15 amino acids. From germline, CDR1 is MDHEN and CDR2 SYDVKM. CDR3 sequence reads: CASRTGVGSGSEAFF. DNA for the CDR3: TGTGCCAGCAGGACAGGGGTCGGTTCTGGGTCTGAAGCTTTCTTT.

The chain is built from TRBV3-1 (or the pseudogene TRBV3-2) and TRBJ2-7; the D gene is possibly TRBD1 (5 bases). The length of the CDR3 is 16 residues. Trimming stripped 0 bases from V and 6 bases from J, with 18 bases between. CDR1 LGHDT and CDR2 YNNKEL come from the germline V gene (reference sequence). CDR3 region: CASSQDGFQGRVEQYF. The DNA of the CDR3 is TGTGCCAGCAGCCAAGATGGCTTCCAGGGAAGGGTCGAGCAGTACTTC.

This chain links TRBV25-1 with TRBJ1-1; TRBD1 aligns across 7 bases. Looked up from germline, CDR1 is MGHDK and CDR2 is SYGVNS. The ends lost 7 bases at V and 1 base at J; junction bases unmatched: 3. The CDR3 loop spans 13 amino acids. This chain's CDR3 is CASIRTGNTEAFF. CDR3 DNA sequence: TGTGCCAGCATCCGGACAGGGAACACTGAAGCTTTCTTT.

This rearrangement joins TRBV27 to TRBJ2-3; no reliable D call. Trimming removed 5 bases from V and 1 base from J, with 7 bases in between. Per germline, CDR1 MNHEY and CDR2 SMNVEV (reference sequence). CDR3 length: 13 residues. CDR3 in amino acids: CASSGLGTDTQYF. The CDR3 DNA follows: TGTGCCAGCAGTGGGCTAGGCACAGATACGCAGTATTTT.

This chain's CDR3 is CASSRNEGGASGTDTQYF. In DNA form, the CDR3 reads TGTGCCAGCAGTCGAAACGAGGGAGGAGCGTCGGGGACAGATACGCAGTATTTT. The gene calls are TRBV7-9 and TRBJ2-3, with D tentatively TRBD2 (6 bases). CDR3 size: 18 residues. V lost 6 bases and J lost 3, with 25 bases in between. Germline V gene lookup returns CDR1 SEHNR and CDR2 FQNEAQ (reference sequence).

The chain combines TRBV29-1 with TRBJ2-1, with TRBD2 matching over 11 bases. The germline V gene has CDR1 SQVTM and CDR2 ANQGSEA. Trimming cost V 3 bases and J 8 bases; bases outside gene matches: 9. This CDR3 has 15 residues. DNA for the CDR3: TGCAGCGTTGAGCTAGCGGGGGGCCGCGGGGATGAGCAGTTCTTC. Protein product: CSVELAGGRGDEQFF.

The rearrangement links TRBV24-1 to TRBJ2-3; D call uncertain. The CDR3 runs 13 residues. Per germline, CDR1 KGHDR and CDR2 SFDVKD. V lost 3 bases and J 6 bases, leaving 9 bases between the germline ends. CDR3 coding DNA: TGTGCCACCAGTGATCCAGGCCGGGATACGCAGTATTTT. Amino acids: CATSDPGRDTQYF.

The chain uses TRBV5-5 and TRBJ1-2; TRBD1 matches at 7 bases. CDR3 length: 16 residues. Germline CDR1 reads SGHKS; CDR2 reads YYEKEE (reference sequence). V shed 2 bases and J 2 bases; nucleotides not matched to a gene: 9. The CDR3 is CASSFLSQGNNYGYTF. The CDR3, as DNA: TGTGCCAGCAGCTTCCTGTCACAGGGGAACAACTATGGCTACACCTTC.

As DNA, the CDR3 is TGTGCCAGCAGTTCGTGGGGGGGAAAGAACCACCGTAACACCGGGGAGCTGTTTTTT. Encoded protein: CASSSWGGKNHRNTGELFF. The rearrangement joins TRBV6-2 or TRBV6-3 to TRBJ2-2; 7 positions agree with TRBD2. V gave up 4 bases and J gave up 2 bases; unmatched junction bases: 16. From germline, CDR1 is MNHEY and CDR2 SVGEGT. The CDR3 is 19 residues long.

The count of this clone is one. This sequence joins TRBV5-6 and TRBJ1-5; D uncertain. Germline V CDR1 and CDR2: SGHDT, YYEEEE. Trimming removed 1 base from V and 4 bases from J, with 9 bases in between. The CDR3 is made up of 14 amino acids. The CDR3: CASSLNGGNQPQHF. In DNA, the CDR3 is TGTGCCAGCAGCTTGAATGGAGGAAATCAGCCCCAGCATTTT.

This rearrangement joins TRBV15 to TRBJ1-4, with unresolved D. This CDR3 comprises 15 residues. V gave up 2 bases and J gave up 4 bases, with 11 bases separating them. Germline V gene lookup returns CDR1 LNHNV and CDR2 YYDKDF (reference sequence). The DNA for the CDR3 is TGTGCCACCAGCAGACGGTCAGACTATAATGAAAAACTGTTTTTT. Translated, it gives CATSRRSDYNEKLFF.

The chain combines TRBV7-6 with TRBJ2-2; perhaps TRBD1 as D (6 bases). Germline V gives CDR1 SGHVS, CDR2 FNYEAQ. Trimming took off 1 base at V and 6 bases at J, with 12 bases between the two ends. The length of the CDR3 is 15 residues. CDR3 in amino acids: CASSLEQGIPGELFF. The CDR3 nucleotides are TGTGCCAGCAGCTTAGAACAGGGAATCCCCGGGGAGCTGTTTTTT.

This sequence joins TRBV19 and TRBJ1-6; a weak D match, TRBD1 (6 bases). Per the germline V gene, CDR1 is LNHDA and CDR2 is SQIVND (reference sequence). CDR3 length equals 12 residues. The CDR3 coding sequence is TGTACTCGGGGGCTCTTGGATTCACCCCTCCACTTT. Translated, it gives CTRGLLDSPLHF.

The chain has TRBV29-1 and TRBJ1-2; D is uncertain. V was pared by 3 bases and J by 6 bases, with 14 bases between. The CDR3 extends over 13 amino acids. The germline V gene encodes CDR1 SQVTM and CDR2 ANQGSEA. The CDR3 sequence is CSVDIGSANGYTF. The DNA for the CDR3 is TGCAGCGTTGACATCGGGTCAGCGAATGGCTACACCTTC.

The rearrangement links TRBV30 to TRBJ1-5; perhaps TRBD1 as D (5 bases). The CDR3 covers 16 residues. Germline V gives CDR1 GTSNPN, CDR2 SVGIG (reference sequence). The V and J ends lost 0 bases and 2 bases respectively, with 14 bases between them. The CDR3 loop reads CAWSVRGGNGNQPQHF. The CDR3 region has the DNA TGTGCCTGGAGTGTACGGGGGGGAAATGGCAATCAGCCCCAGCATTTT. The full variable domain, in which reference TRBV30 and TRBJ1-5 provide the parts outside the CDR3, is SQTIHQWPATLVQPVGSPLSLECTVEGTSNPNLYWYRQAAGRGLQLLFYSVGIGQISSEVPQNLSASRPQDRQFILSSKKLLLSDSGFYLCAWSVRGGNGNQPQHFGDGTRLSIL.